This T cell receptor beta chain was profiled in a study of control samples from healthy donors and cancer patients. Produced via immunoSEQ multiplex PCR; TCRdb's table is partial and in-frame only. Of about 120,000 clones detected, about nine tenths appear once; the ten largest clones hold around 8.7%. The CDR3 has 12 amino acids. The chain combines TRBV1 with TRBJ2-5; whether TRBD2, the table's D call, matches the DNA was not checked. TRBV1 is a pseudogene. Source material: blood. This TCR derives from a man aged 35 to 55 in good health. The DNA for the CDR3 is TGCACCAGCCGGGTCACCCAAGAGACCCAGTACTTC. Amino acid sequence: CTSRVTQETQYF.